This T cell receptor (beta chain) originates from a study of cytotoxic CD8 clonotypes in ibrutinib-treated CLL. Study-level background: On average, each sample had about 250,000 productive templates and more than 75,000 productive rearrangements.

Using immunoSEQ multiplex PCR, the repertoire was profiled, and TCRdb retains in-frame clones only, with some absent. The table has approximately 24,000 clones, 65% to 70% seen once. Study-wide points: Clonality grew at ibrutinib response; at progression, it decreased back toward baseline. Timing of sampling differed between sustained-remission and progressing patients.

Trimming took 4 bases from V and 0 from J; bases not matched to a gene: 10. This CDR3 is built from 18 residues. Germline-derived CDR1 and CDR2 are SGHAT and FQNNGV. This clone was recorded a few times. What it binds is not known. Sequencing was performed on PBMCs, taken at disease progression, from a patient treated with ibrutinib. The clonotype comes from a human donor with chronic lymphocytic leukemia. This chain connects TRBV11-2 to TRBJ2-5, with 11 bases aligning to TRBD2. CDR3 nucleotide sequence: TGTGCCAGCAGCTGGCTAGCGGGGGGCTCCCCAAACCAAGAGACCCAGTACTTC. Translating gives CASSWLAGGSPNQETQYF.